This T cell receptor beta chain came from a study of cytomegalovirus exposure and HLA in healthy donors. Study-wide background: When 300 to 400 donors were genotyped, approximately 81% of them were found to fall in the Caucasian-associated ancestry cluster. General observations from the study: In most subjects, TCR beta sequences reportedly gave accurate predictions of HLA-A and HLA-B alleles.

The primer mix had 60 Vbeta and 13 Jbeta primers. Repertoires were generated with immunoSEQ multiplex PCR, while TCRdb's copy carries only in-frame clones and drops some. The data contain about 180,000 clones, over 80% of them singletons. The CDR3 is made up of 15 amino acids. CDR1 is MNHEY and CDR2 is SMNVEV in the germline V gene (reference sequence). The ends lost 2 bases at V and 7 bases at J; junction bases unmatched: 2. About this clone itself: Its antigen remains unknown.

Each of the donors was a healthy bone marrow donor. The source is a man aged 40-50 years in good health and CMV-seronegative. The gene calls are TRBV27 and TRBJ2-1; TRBD2 matches 13 bases. Specimen: PBMCs. CDR3 sequence reads: CASSLGTSGANEQFF. The CDR3 DNA is TGTGCCAGCAGTTTAGGGACTAGCGGGGCGAATGAGCAGTTCTTC.